This T cell receptor beta chain was obtained from a study of cytomegalovirus exposure and HLA in healthy donors. General study results and limits: Prior analysis indicated that the majority of TCR beta V segments exhibited productivity approximately 87% or approximately 30% of the time.

PCR involved 60 Vbeta and 13 Jbeta primers. Only in-frame clones appear in the TCRdb table, and some are missing; sequencing was by immunoSEQ multiplex PCR. The table has 100,000 to 120,000 clones, just over 75% seen once. As concerns this clone: Its target is not known.

Trimming cost V 5 bases and J 4 bases; bases outside gene matches: 5. From germline, CDR1 is MNHEY and CDR2 SVGAGI. This CDR3 is built from 14 residues. Sequenced input: PBMCs. The clonotype originates from a man between 25 and 39 years old in good health and CMV-seropositive. The chain has TRBV6-5 and TRBJ1-1; 9 nucleotides match TRBD1. CDR3 bases: TGTGCCAGCAGTACAGGGGGCCCCAGCACTGAAGCTTTCTTT. Residues: CASSTGGPSTEAFF.